Listed below are T cell receptor beta chains from one sample, sequenced in a study of OX40 agonist ivuxolimab in advanced cancers. Here immunoSEQ multiplex PCR was the method, and the copy in TCRdb shows in-frame clones only, minus some. The table includes 46,000 or so clones, approximately 86% detected once. The sample was CD4+ or CD8+ T cells sorted from blood, taken in a trial of the OX40 agonist ivuxolimab. The receptors were sampled from an adult with an advanced solid tumor such as melanoma, head and neck, liver or kidney cancer. Both conserved end residues are part of each CDR3. A D gene is named only where the DNA matches it firmly. Clone size is stated in some rows and not others, as once, few, many or a class when expanded.

j_gene | d_gene | abundance | v_gene | CDR3aa | CDR3nt
TRBJ1-1 | . | . | TRBV19 | CASSVGGKGTEAFF | TGTGCCAGTAGTGTTGGGGGGAAGGGCACTGAAGCTTTCTTT
TRBJ2-5 | . | . | TRBV27 | CASSFRAGRETQYF | TGTGCCAGCAGTTTTAGAGCAGGGCGGGAGACCCAGTACTTC
TRBJ2-7 | . | . | TRBV12-5 | CASGFEIGGTYVYEQYF | TGTGCTAGTGGTTTTGAGATTGGGGGGACCTACGTCTACGAGCAGTACTTC
TRBJ2-7 | TRBD1 | . | TRBV27 | CASSLFPPQKGGIDEQYF | TGTGCCAGCAGTTTATTTCCCCCCCAGAAAGGGGGCATAGACGAGCAGTACTTC
TRBJ1-3 | . | . | TRBV7-6 | CASSLAGGGNTIYF | TGTGCCAGCAGCTTAGCGGGAGGAGGAAACACCATATATTTT
TRBJ2-7 | . | . | TRBV5-6 | CASSLRAREQYF | TGTGCCAGCAGCTTGAGAGCGCGAGAGCAGTACTTC
TRBJ2-1 | . | . | TRBV6-5 | CASTPGGFYNEQFF | TGTGCCAGCACCCCTGGGGGCTTCTACAATGAGCAGTTCTTC
TRBJ2-1 | TRBD2 | . | TRBV5-6 | CASSYSGGPYNEQFF | TGTGCCAGCAGCTATAGCGGGGGTCCCTACAATGAGCAGTTCTTC
TRBJ2-5 | TRBD2 | . | TRBV2 | CASTQRGGMETQYF | TGTGCCAGCACCCAACGCGGGGGGATGGAGACCCAGTACTTC
TRBJ2-1 | . | . | TRBV7-7 | CASRCGRSYNEQFF | TGTGCTAGCAGGTGTGGGAGATCCTACAATGAGCAGTTCTTC
TRBJ1-1 | TRBD1 | . | TRBV7-2 | CASSSTGLEAFF | TGTGCCAGCAGCTCGACAGGGCTTGAAGCTTTCTTT
TRBJ2-3 | TRBD2 | . | TRBV29-1 | CSVEGGIVDTQYF | TGCAGCGTTGAGGGGGGGATAGTAGATACGCAGTATTTT
TRBJ1-1 | . | . | TRBV30 | CAWSVGAPNTEAFF | TGTGCCTGGAGTGTAGGGGCACCCAACACTGAAGCTTTCTTT
TRBJ2-1 | TRBD2 | . | TRBV6-1 | CASSGSPGLAIPSSYNEQFF | TGTGCCAGCAGTGGATCCCCGGGACTAGCGATACCGAGCTCCTACAATGAGCAGTTCTTC
TRBJ2-1 | . | . | TRBV9 | CASSAPSGASYNEQFF | TGTGCCAGCAGCGCCCCCTCGGGAGCTTCCTACAATGAGCAGTTCTTC
TRBJ2-5 | TRBD2 | . | TRBV4-1 | CASSLRTSGTQETQYF | TGCGCCAGCAGCCTCCGGACTAGCGGGACTCAAGAGACCCAGTACTTC
TRBJ2-1 | . | . | TRBV28 | CASSLAHDNEQFF | TGTGCCAGCAGTTTAGCCCATGACAATGAGCAGTTCTTC
TRBJ2-7 | TRBD2 | . | TRBV19 | CASSIGLAGTYEQYF | TGTGCCAGTAGTATAGGACTAGCGGGAACCTACGAGCAGTACTTC
TRBJ2-3 | TRBD2 | . | TRBV27 | CASSLSLAGVPTDTQYF | TGTGCCAGCAGTTTGAGTCTAGCGGGAGTCCCCACAGATACGCAGTATTTT
TRBJ2-1 | . | . | TRBV19 | CASTPPGFSYNEQFF | TGTGCCAGTACCCCGCCCGGGTTCTCCTACAATGAGCAGTTCTTC
TRBJ2-1 | TRBD2 | . | TRBV5-1 | CASSWTSGGFNEQFF | TGCGCCAGCAGCTGGACTAGCGGGGGGTTCAATGAGCAGTTCTTC
TRBJ1-4 | TRBD1 | once | TRBV4-3 | CASSPDRSEEKLFF | TGCGCCAGCAGCCCGGACAGGTCAGAGGAAAAACTGTTTTTT
TRBJ2-7 | TRBD2 | . | TRBV5-5 | CASSSWTSGRDEQYF | TGTGCCAGCAGCTCATGGACTAGCGGGAGAGACGAGCAGTACTTC
TRBJ1-3 | TRBD1 | . | TRBV7-9 | CASSGSSDRGLAGNTIYF | TGTGCCAGCAGCGGAAGCTCAGACAGGGGGCTAGCTGGAAACACCATATATTTT
TRBJ1-1 | . | . | TRBV7-9 | CASSLARGPTEAFF | TGTGCCAGCAGCTTAGCTCGGGGGCCCACTGAAGCTTTCTTT
TRBJ2-2 | . | . | TRBV6-4 | CASSDRYTGELFF | TGTGCCAGCAGTGACCGCTACACCGGGGAGCTGTTTTTT